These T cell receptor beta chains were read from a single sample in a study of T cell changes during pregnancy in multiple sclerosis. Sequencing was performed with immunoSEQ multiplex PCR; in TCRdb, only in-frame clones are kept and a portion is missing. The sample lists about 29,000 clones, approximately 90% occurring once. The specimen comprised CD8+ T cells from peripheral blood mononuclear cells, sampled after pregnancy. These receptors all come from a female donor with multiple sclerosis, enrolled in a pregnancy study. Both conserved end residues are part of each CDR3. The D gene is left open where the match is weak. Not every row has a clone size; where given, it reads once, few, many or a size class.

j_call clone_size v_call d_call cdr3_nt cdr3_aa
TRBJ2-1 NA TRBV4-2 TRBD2 TGTGCCAGCAGCCAAGAACCCGGGACTAGCGGGACCCCAGAAAATGAGCAGTTCTTC CASSQEPGTSGTPENEQFF
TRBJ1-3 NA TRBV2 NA TGTGCCAGCAGTGATAGCAGGGCGAGCTCTGGAAACACCATATATTTT CASSDSRASSGNTIYF
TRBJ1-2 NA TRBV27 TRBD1 TGTGCCAGCAGCGGGACAGGGGAAGGCTATGGCTACACCTTC CASSGTGEGYGYTF
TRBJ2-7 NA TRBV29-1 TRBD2 TGCAGCACTACAGTTCTGAGCGGGGGCTCCTACGAGCAGTACTTC CSTTVLSGGSYEQYF
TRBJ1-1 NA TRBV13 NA TGTGCCAGCAGCACCCCGACAGTTAACACTGAAGCTTTCTTT CASSTPTVNTEAFF
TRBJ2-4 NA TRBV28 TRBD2 TGTGCCAGCAGCCTCTGGACTAGGAACATTCAGTACTTC CASSLWTRNIQYF
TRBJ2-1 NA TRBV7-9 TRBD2 TGTGCCAGCAGCTTGACTAGCGGGGCGTACAATGAGCAGTTCTTC CASSLTSGAYNEQFF
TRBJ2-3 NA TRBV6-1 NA TGTGCCAGCAGTGAATCCCAGGGTAGGGCAGATACGCAGTATTTT CASSESQGRADTQYF
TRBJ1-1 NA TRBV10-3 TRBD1 TGTGCCATCAGGGCCTCGGGACAGGGCCCGATGAACACTGAAGCTTTCTTT CAIRASGQGPMNTEAFF
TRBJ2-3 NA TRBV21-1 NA TGTGCCAGCAGCAAACAGGGAGGGACTAGCGGGAAGCGGAGCACAGATACGCAGTATTTT CASSKQGGTSGKRSTDTQYF
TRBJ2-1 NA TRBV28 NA TGTGCCAGCAGTTTGGCTAAGCGACCTCCGGGGGATGAGCAGTTCTTC CASSLAKRPPGDEQFF
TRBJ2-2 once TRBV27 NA TGTGCCAGCAGTTTACAGGACACCGGGGAGCTGTTTTTT CASSLQDTGELFF
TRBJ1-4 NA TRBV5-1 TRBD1 TGCGCCAGCAGCTTACAGGGGGCAGGAGAAAAACTGTTTTTT CASSLQGAGEKLFF
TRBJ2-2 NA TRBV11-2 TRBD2 TGTGCCAGCAGCCTTACTAGCGGGATGGACACCGGGGAGCTGTTTTTT CASSLTSGMDTGELFF
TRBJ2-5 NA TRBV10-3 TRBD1 TGTGCCATCAGTGAGCCGGGACAGGGTATCGAGACCCAGTACTTC CAISEPGQGIETQYF
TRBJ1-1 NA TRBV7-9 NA TGTGCCAGCAACCGCCAGGGCCTTGGAGTGGGCACTGAAGCTTTCTTT CASNRQGLGVGTEAFF
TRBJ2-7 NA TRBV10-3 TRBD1 TGTGCCATCAGTGATTTGGACAGGGGCGACGAGCAGTACTTC CAISDLDRGDEQYF
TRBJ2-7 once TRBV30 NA TGTGCCTGGAGTCCGTCGGTCCCCAAGAGCGAGCAGTACTTC CAWSPSVPKSEQYF
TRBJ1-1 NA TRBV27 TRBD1 TGTGCCAGTTACCCTACAGGGGGGGAAGCTTTCTTT CASYPTGGEAFF
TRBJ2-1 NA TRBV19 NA TGTGCCAGTAGTATAGTCTTAAGCGGGAATGAGCAGTTCTTC CASSIVLSGNEQFF
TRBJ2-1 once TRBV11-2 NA TGTGCCAGCAGCTTAGGCGCAAATGAGCAGTTCTTC CASSLGANEQFF
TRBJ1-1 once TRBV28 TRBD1 TGTGCCAGCAGTCCCGTTCAGGGGGCAGTTGCTGAAGCTTTCTTT CASSPVQGAVAEAFF